This TCR beta chain was documented in a study of neoadjuvant anti-PD-1 for oral cavity cancer. Looking at the study overall: Patients without progression received a fourth nivolumab dose around day 43, then surgical resection on days 50-56.

Time point of the sample: after neoadjuvant nivolumab, at surgical resection. The V and J ends lost 6 bases and 3 bases respectively, with 12 bases between them. The CDR3 is 14 residues long. The V gene's germline CDR1 is LNHDA and CDR2 SQIVND (reference sequence). In its sample, this clone was seen many times. The table came from immunoSEQ multiplex PCR; TCRdb's copy has only in-frame clones and leaves some out. The sample yields about 37,000 clones, roughly two fifths seen once. Sequenced here: tumor tissue, sampled after nivolumab (anti-PD-1) treatment. V gene TRBV19 combines with J gene TRBJ2-1, with a tentative D call TRBD2 (5 bases). This sequence originates from a person between 35 and 79 years old with oral cavity squamous cell carcinoma. DNA for the CDR3: TGTGCCAGTAGGCCCGGGAACTACTACAATGAGCAGTTCTTC. The encoded protein is CASRPGNYYNEQFF.